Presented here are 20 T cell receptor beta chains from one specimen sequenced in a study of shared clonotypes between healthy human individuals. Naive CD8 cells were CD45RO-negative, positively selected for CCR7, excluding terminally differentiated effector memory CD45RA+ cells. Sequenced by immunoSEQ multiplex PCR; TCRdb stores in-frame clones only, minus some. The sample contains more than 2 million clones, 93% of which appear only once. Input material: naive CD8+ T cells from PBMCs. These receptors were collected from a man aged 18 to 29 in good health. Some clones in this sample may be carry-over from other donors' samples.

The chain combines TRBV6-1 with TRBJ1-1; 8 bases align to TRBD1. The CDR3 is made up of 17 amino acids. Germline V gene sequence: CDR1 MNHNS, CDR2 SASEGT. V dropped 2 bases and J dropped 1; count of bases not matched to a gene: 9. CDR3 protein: CASSEPGQVRANTEAFF. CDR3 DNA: TGTGCCAGCAGTGAACCGGGACAGGTTAGGGCGAACACTGAAGCTTTCTTT.

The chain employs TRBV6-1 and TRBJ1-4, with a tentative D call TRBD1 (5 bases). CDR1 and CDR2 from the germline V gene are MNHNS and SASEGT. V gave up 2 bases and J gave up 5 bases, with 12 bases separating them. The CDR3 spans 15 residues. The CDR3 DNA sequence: TGTGCCAGCAGTGAAAAGACAGACTACAATGAAAAACTGTTTTTT. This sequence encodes CASSEKTDYNEKLFF.

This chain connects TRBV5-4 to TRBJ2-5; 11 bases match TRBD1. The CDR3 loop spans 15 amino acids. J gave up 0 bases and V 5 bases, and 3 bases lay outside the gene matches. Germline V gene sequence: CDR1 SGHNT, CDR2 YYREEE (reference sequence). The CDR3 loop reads CASSRTGGYQETQYF. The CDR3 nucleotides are TGTGCCAGCAGTCGGACAGGGGGCTACCAAGAGACCCAGTACTTC. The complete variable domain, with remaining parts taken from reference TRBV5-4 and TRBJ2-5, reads ETGVTQSPTHLIKTRGQQVTLRCSSQSGHNTVSWYQQALGQGPQFIFQYYREEENGRGNFPPRFSGLQFPNYSSELNVNALELDDSALYLCASSRTGGYQETQYFGPGTRLLVL.

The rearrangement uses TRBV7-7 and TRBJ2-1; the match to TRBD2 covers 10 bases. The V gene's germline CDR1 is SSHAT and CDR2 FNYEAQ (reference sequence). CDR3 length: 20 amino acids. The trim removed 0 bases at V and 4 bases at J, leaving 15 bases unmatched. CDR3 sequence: CASSLAPAGLTSGAYNEQFF. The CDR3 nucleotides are TGTGCCAGCAGCTTAGCGCCCGCTGGACTAACTAGCGGGGCTTACAATGAGCAGTTCTTC.

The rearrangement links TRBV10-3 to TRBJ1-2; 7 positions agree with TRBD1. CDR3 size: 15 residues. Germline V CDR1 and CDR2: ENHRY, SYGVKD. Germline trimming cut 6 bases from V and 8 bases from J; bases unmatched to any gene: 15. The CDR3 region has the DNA TGTGCCATCAGCGCCGAGGCAGGGGGACCTGGGGGCTACACCTTC. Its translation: CAISAEAGGPGGYTF.

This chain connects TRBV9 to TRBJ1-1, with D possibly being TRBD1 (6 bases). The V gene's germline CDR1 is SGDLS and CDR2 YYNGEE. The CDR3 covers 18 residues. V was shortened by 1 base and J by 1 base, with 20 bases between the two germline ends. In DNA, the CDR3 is TGTGCCAGCAGCGTATATGTGGTCTCGGGGGGCCCGAACACTGAAGCTTTCTTT. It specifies CASSVYVVSGGPNTEAFF.

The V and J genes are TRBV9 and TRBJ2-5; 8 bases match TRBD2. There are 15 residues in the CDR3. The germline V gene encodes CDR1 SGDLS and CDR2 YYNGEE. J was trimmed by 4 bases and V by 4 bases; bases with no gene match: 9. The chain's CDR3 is CASSPTSGSGETQYF. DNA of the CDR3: TGTGCCAGCAGCCCCACGAGCGGGAGTGGAGAGACCCAGTACTTC.

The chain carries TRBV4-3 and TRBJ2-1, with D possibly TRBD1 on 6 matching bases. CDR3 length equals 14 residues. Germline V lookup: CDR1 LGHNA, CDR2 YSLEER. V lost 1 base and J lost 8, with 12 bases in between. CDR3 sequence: CASSQGQGIYEQFF. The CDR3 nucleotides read TGCGCCAGCAGCCAAGGCCAGGGGATCTATGAGCAGTTCTTC.

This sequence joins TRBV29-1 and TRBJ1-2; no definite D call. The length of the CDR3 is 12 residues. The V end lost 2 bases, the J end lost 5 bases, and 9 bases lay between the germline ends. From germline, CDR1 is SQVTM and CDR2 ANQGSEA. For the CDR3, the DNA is TGCAGCGTTGAAACCGGATCATATGGCTACACCTTC. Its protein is CSVETGSYGYTF.

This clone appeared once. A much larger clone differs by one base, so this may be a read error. CDR3 sequence (DNA): TGTGCCAGCAGCTCAGGGGCCCGGGAGACCCAGTACTTC. Encoded protein: CASSSGARETQYF. The chain recombines TRBV7-9 with TRBJ2-5; TRBD1 is a possible D gene (6 bases). The V end lost 4 bases, the J end lost 5 bases, and 11 bases lay between the germline ends. The CDR3 loop spans 13 amino acids. In germline, CDR1 is SEHNR, CDR2 FQNEAQ (reference sequence).

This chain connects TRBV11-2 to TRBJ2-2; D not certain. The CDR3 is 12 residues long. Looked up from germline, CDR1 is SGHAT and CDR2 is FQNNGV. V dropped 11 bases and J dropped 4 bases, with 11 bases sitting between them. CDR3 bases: TGTGCCCTGAAACGGGTCACCGGGGAGCTGTTTTTT. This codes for CALKRVTGELFF.

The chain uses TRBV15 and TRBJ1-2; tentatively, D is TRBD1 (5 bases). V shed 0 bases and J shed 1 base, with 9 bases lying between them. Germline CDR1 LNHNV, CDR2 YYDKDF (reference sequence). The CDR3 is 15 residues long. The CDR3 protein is CATSRDRGSNYGYTF. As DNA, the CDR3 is TGTGCCACCAGCAGAGATCGGGGCAGTAACTATGGCTACACCTTC.

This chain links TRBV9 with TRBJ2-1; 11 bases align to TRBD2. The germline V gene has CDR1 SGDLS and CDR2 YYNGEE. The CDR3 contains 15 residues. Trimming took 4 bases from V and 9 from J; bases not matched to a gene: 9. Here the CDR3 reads CASSIISGRAGEQFF. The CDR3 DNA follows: TGTGCCAGCAGCATCATTAGCGGGAGGGCCGGTGAGCAGTTCTTC. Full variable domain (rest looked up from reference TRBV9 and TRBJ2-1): DSGVTQTPKHLITATGQRVTLRCSPRSGDLSVYWYQQSLDQGLQFLIQYYNGEERAKGNILERFSAQQFPDLHSELNLSSLELGDSALYFCASSIISGRAGEQFFGPGTRLTVL.

The CDR3 DNA reads TGTGCCAGCAGTCCAGGACAGGGTATCTATGGCTACACCTTC. Protein sequence: CASSPGQGIYGYTF. This chain links TRBV28 with TRBJ1-2; 8 bases are shared with TRBD1. The CDR3 runs 14 residues. Germline V gene sequence: CDR1 MDHEN, CDR2 SYDVKM. J was trimmed by 4 bases and V by 5 bases; bases with no gene match: 6.

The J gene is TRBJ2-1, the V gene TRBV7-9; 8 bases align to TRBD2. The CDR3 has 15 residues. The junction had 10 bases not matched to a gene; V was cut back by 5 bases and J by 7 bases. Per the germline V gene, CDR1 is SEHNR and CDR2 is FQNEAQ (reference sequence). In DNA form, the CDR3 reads TGTGCCAGCAGCCCTGGGGGACTAGAGGGAAATGAGCAGTTCTTC. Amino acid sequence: CASSPGGLEGNEQFF.

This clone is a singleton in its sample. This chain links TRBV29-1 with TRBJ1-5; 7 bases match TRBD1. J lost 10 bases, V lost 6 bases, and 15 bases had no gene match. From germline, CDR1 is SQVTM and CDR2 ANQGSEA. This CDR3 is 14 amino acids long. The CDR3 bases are TGCAGCGTCGCCGGGGGGGACAGCAATCGACCCCAGCATTTT. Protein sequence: CSVAGGDSNRPQHF.

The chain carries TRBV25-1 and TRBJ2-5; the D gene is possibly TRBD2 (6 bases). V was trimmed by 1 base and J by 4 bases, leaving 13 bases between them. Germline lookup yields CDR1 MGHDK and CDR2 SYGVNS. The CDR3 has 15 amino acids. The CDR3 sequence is CASSEWGDLRETQYF. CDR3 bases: TGTGCCAGCAGTGAATGGGGGGATCTCCGAGAGACCCAGTACTTC.

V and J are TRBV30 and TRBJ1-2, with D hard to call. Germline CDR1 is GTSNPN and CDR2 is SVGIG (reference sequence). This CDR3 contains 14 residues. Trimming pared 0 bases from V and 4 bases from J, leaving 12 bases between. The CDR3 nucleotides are TGTGCCTGGAGTGTATTGGGCGAGGGCTATGGCTACACCTTC. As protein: CAWSVLGEGYGYTF. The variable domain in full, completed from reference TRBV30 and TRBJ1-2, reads SQTIHQWPATLVQPVGSPLSLECTVEGTSNPNLYWYRQAAGRGLQLLFYSVGIGQISSEVPQNLSASRPQDRQFILSSKKLLLSDSGFYLCAWSVLGEGYGYTFGSGTRLTVV.

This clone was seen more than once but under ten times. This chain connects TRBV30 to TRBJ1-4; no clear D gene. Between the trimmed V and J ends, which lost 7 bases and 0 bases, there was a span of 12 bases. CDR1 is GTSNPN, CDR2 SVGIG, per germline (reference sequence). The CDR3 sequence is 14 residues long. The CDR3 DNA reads TGTGCCTCCCAAAACTCCGCAACTAATGAAAAACTGTTTTTT. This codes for CASQNSATNEKLFF.

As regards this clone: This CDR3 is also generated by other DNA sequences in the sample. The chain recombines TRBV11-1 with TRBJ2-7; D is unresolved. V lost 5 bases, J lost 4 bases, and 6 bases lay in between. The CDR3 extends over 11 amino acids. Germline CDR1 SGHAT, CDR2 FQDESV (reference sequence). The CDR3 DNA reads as TGTGCCAGCAGCCCAGGTTACGAGCAGTACTTC. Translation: CASSPGYEQYF. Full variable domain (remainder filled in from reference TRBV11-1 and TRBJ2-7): EAEVAQSPRYKITEKSQAVAFWCDPISGHATLYWYRQILGQGPELLVQFQDESVVDDSQLPKDRFSAERLKGVDSTLKIQPAELGDSAMYLCASSPGYEQYFGPGTRLTVT.